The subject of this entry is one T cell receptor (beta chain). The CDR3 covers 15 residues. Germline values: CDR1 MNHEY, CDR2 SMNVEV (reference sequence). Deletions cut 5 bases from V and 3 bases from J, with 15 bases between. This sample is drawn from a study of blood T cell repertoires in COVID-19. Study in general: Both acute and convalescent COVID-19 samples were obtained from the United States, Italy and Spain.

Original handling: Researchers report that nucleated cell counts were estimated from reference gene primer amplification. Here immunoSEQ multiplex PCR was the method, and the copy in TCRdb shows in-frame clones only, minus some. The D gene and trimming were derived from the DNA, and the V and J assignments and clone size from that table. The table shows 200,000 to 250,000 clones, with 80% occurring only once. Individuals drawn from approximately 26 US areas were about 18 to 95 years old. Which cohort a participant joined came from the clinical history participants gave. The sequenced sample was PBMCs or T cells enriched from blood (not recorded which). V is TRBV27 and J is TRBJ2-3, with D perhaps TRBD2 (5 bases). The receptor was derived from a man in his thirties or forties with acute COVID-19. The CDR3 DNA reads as TGTGCCAGCAGTCCCTCGACCAGAGGGACAGATACGCAGTATTTT. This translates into CASSPSTRGTDTQYF.